The 20 T cell receptor beta chains presented below share a single source sample, sequenced in a study of Ad26.COV2.S vaccination and SARS-CoV-2 variants. Profiled with immunoSEQ multiplex PCR; TCRdb holds only in-frame clones, not every one. The table has around 320,000 clones, about nine tenths seen once. Treatment given: roughly 19 received Ad26.COV2.S at low or high dose, single or two shots; several received placebo; per-sample allocation not given. Collection of the samples took place on day 63 after the first injection of vaccine or placebo. The sample in question was peripheral blood, obtained in a trial of Ad26.COV2.S vaccine versus placebo. Every receptor here comes from a person between 18 and 60 years old who received the Ad26.COV2.S COVID-19 vaccine or a placebo.

This clone was detected only once. V is TRBV19 and J is TRBJ1-1; D call uncertain. V gave up 6 bases and J gave up 5 bases, with 13 bases separating them. Germline lookup yields CDR1 LNHDA and CDR2 SQIVND (reference sequence). The CDR3 is 13 amino acids. Here the CDR3 reads CASSNSPGTEAFF. CDR3 bases: TGTGCCAGTAGCAACTCCCCGGGGACTGAAGCTTTCTTT. The whole variable domain, remainder taken from reference TRBV19 and TRBJ1-1, is DGGITQSPKYLFRKEGQNVTLSCEQNLNHDAMYWYRQDPGQGLRLIYYSQIVNDFQKGDIAEGYSVSREKKESFPLTVTSAQKNPTAFYLCASSNSPGTEAFFGQGTRLTVV.

The chain combines TRBV28 with TRBJ1-5; a possible D gene is TRBD1 (6 bases). This CDR3 has 14 amino acids. The germline gives CDR1 MDHEN, CDR2 SYDVKM. Trimming took off 4 bases at V and 5 bases at J, with 12 bases between the two ends. The DNA of the CDR3 is TGTGCCAGCAGTTGGGGGGCACCCCATCAGCCCCAGCATTTT. Translated: CASSWGAPHQPQHF.

The gene calls are TRBV4-1 and TRBJ2-2, with D possibly TRBD2 on 6 matching bases. Looked up from germline, CDR1 is MGHRA and CDR2 is YSYEKL. The CDR3 covers 16 residues. V lost 0 bases and J lost 3, with 11 bases in between. The CDR3 here is CASSQDGGSHTGELFF. DNA for the CDR3: TGCGCCAGCAGCCAAGACGGGGGTTCTCACACCGGGGAGCTGTTTTTT.

The chain is built from TRBV12-3 or TRBV12-4 and TRBJ1-1; D is ambiguous. Trimming left V 3 bases short and J 1 base short, with 6 bases between. The CDR3 sequence is 13 residues long. CDR3 sequence reads: CASSFGWNTEAFF. In DNA form, the CDR3 reads TGTGCCAGCAGTTTCGGATGGAACACTGAAGCTTTCTTT.

The genes are TRBV10-3 and TRBJ1-2, with D possibly TRBD1 on 5 matching bases. The CDR3 has 17 amino acids. Germline CDR1 ENHRY, CDR2 SYGVKD. V was clipped by 2 bases and J by 7 bases, with 23 bases between them. CDR3 nucleotides: TGTGCCATCAGTGAGGGGCAGGGCTTTCCTATCTCCTTTGGCTACACCTTC. Translating it yields CAISEGQGFPISFGYTF.

The gene calls are TRBV7-9 and TRBJ2-5; the D gene is possibly TRBD1 (6 bases). Germline V gene lookup returns CDR1 SEHNR and CDR2 FQNEAQ (reference sequence). Trimming pared 1 base from V and 5 bases from J, leaving 11 bases between. The CDR3 length is 14 residues. CDR3 nucleotides: TGTGCCAGCAGCTTAGTACAGGGCGTCGAGACCCAGTACTTC. Its translation: CASSLVQGVETQYF.

J is TRBJ1-5 and V is TRBV28; D gene uncertain. V lost 5 bases and J lost 4, with 15 bases in between. CDR3 length: 15 residues. In germline, CDR1 is MDHEN, CDR2 SYDVKM. The CDR3 protein is CASSPRGHGNQPQHF. DNA for the CDR3: TGTGCCAGCAGTCCACGGGGTCACGGTAATCAGCCCCAGCATTTT.

This clone was seen a single time. The chain employs TRBV30 and TRBJ2-7; the D is unclear. Germline V gives CDR1 GTSNPN, CDR2 SVGIG (reference sequence). V lost 0 bases, J lost 9 bases, and 9 bases lay in between. The CDR3 totals 11 residues. In DNA, the CDR3 is TGTGCCTGGAGTGTAGGTCGAAGGCAGTACTTC. Encoded protein: CAWSVGRRQYF.

The rearrangement uses TRBV6-5 and TRBJ2-3; 11 positions match TRBD2. The V segment lost 6 bases and the J segment 14 bases; nucleotides outside the gene matches: 13. Germline-derived CDR1 and CDR2 are MNHEY and SVGAGI. This CDR3 spans 14 amino acids. CDR3 loop: CASSSTLAGVPGYF. The CDR3, as DNA: TGTGCCAGCAGCTCCACACTAGCGGGGGTCCCAGGGTATTTT.

This clone was found once. The CDR3: CSARWDTQYF. The CDR3 DNA is TGCAGTGCTAGGTGGGATACGCAGTATTTT. The rearrangement links TRBV20-1 to TRBJ2-3; D unresolved. V shed 3 bases and J shed 6 bases, with 4 bases lying between them. Germline CDR1 and CDR2: DFQATT and SNEGSKA (reference sequence). This CDR3 region has 10 residues.

The V and J genes are TRBV27 and TRBJ2-7; 13 bases fit TRBD2. This CDR3 region has 19 residues. Germline lookup yields CDR1 MNHEY and CDR2 SMNVEV (reference sequence). The V and J ends lost 2 bases and 1 base, in that order; junction bases with no gene match: 11. The CDR3 DNA follows: TGTGCCAGCAGTTTACCCCGAGTATCGACTAGCGGGGGGTCCTACGAGCAGTACTTC. It translates to CASSLPRVSTSGGSYEQYF.

The chain employs TRBV24-1 and TRBJ2-1; D may be TRBD1 (5 bases). With 3 bases removed from V and 9 bases from J, the gap between germline ends came to 11 bases. Germline-derived CDR1 and CDR2 are KGHDR and SFDVKD. This CDR3 is built from 13 residues. The CDR3 DNA reads TGTGCCACCAGTGATGTGACAGTTGTTGAGCAGTTCTTC. Amino acid sequence: CATSDVTVVEQFF.

This clone came up once. The chain links TRBV28 to TRBJ2-7; D is uncertain. The germline V and J ends were trimmed by 7 bases and 1 base, with 8 bases remaining between them. This CDR3 has 12 amino acids. From germline, CDR1 is MDHEN and CDR2 SYDVKM. The CDR3 DNA is TGTGCCAGCACCGGCGGATCCTACGAGCAGTACTTC. Its protein is CASTGGSYEQYF.

The chain recombines TRBV7-8 with TRBJ2-1; D gene uncertain. V was pared by 8 bases and J by 1 base, with 9 bases between. This CDR3 is built from 13 residues. CDR1 is SGHVS and CDR2 is FQNEAQ in the germline V gene. CDR3: CASVDVSYNEQFF. In DNA, the CDR3 is TGTGCCAGCGTCGATGTTTCCTACAATGAGCAGTTCTTC.

The chain recombines TRBV30 with TRBJ1-1, with D possibly matching TRBD1 (5 bases). Germline CDR1 is GTSNPN and CDR2 is SVGIG (reference sequence). Trimming cost V 3 bases and J 1 base, with 15 bases left between them. CDR3 length: 15 amino acids. CDR3 loop: CAWRMVYRQNTEAFF. Here the CDR3 DNA reads TGTGCCTGGAGGATGGTCTACAGGCAGAACACTGAAGCTTTCTTT.

J is TRBJ2-2 and V is TRBV4-3; the D gene is possibly TRBD2 (5 bases). The V gene's germline CDR1 is LGHNA and CDR2 YSLEER. The length of the CDR3 is 16 residues. Trimming left V 1 base short and J 5 bases short, with 14 bases between. CDR3 in amino acids: CASSQVAGRGTGELFF. CDR3 coding DNA: TGCGCCAGCAGCCAAGTTGCTGGTAGAGGGACCGGGGAGCTGTTTTTT.

The chain links TRBV5-1 to TRBJ2-1; D may be TRBD1 or TRBD2 (5 bases each). CDR3 size: 17 residues. Germline CDR1 is SGHRS and CDR2 is YFSETQ. Trimming took off 1 base at V and 3 bases at J, with 17 bases between the two ends. Here the CDR3 reads CASSLTGRTRVYNEQFF. CDR3 nucleotides: TGCGCCAGCAGCTTGACGGGAAGGACACGGGTCTACAATGAGCAGTTCTTC.

This clone was detected only once. The chain recombines TRBV7-3 with TRBJ2-6; D is unresolved. V was cut by 6 bases and J by 0 bases, with 9 bases left in between. Germline CDR1 and CDR2: SGHTA and FQGTGA. This CDR3 has 15 residues. CDR3 sequence reads: CASSSVISGANVLTF. Written as DNA, the CDR3 is TGTGCCAGCAGTTCCGTTATCTCTGGGGCCAACGTCCTGACTTTC. The full variable domain, with the rest looked up from reference TRBV7-3 and TRBJ2-6, is GAGVSQTPSNKVTEKGKYVELRCDPISGHTALYWYRQSLGQGPEFLIYFQGTGAADDSGLPNDRFFAVRPEGSVSTLKIQRTERGDSAVYLCASSSVISGANVLTFGAGSRLTVL.

This clone was seen just once. The genes are TRBV9 and TRBJ1-2, with 9 nucleotides matching TRBD1. Trimming took 4 bases from V and 8 from J; bases not matched to a gene: 6. The CDR3 contains 13 residues. The germline gives CDR1 SGDLS, CDR2 YYNGEE. CDR3 DNA sequence: TGTGCCAGCAGCACTCGACAGGGGGGAGGCTACACCTTC. This gives the protein CASSTRQGGGYTF.

This clone came up many times. This chain uses TRBV5-1 with TRBJ1-2; D might be TRBD1 (6 bases). The CDR3 contains 15 residues. With 0 bases removed from V and 6 bases from J, the gap between germline ends came to 15 bases. Germline V gene sequence: CDR1 SGHRS, CDR2 YFSETQ. The CDR3 is CASSLDRESGDGYTF. The DNA of the CDR3 is TGCGCCAGCAGCTTGGACAGGGAATCAGGAGATGGCTACACCTTC.